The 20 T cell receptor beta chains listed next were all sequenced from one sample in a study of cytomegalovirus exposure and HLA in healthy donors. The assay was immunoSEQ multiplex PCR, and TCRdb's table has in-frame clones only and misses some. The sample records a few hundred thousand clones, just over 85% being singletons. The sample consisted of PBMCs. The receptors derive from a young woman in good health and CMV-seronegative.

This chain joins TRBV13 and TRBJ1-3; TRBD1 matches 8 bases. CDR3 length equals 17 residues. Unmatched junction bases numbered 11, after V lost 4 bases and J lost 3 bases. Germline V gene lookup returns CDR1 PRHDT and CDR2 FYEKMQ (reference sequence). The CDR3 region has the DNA TGTGCCAGCAGCTACCCCCCGGACAGGGAAGGTGGAAACACCATATATTTT. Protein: CASSYPPDREGGNTIYF.

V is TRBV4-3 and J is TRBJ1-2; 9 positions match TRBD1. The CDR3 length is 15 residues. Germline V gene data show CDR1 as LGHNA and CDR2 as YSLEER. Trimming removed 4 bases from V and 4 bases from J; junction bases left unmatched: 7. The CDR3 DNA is TGCGCCAGCAGCCTCTCACAGGGGGCAATCTATGGCTACACCTTC. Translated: CASSLSQGAIYGYTF.

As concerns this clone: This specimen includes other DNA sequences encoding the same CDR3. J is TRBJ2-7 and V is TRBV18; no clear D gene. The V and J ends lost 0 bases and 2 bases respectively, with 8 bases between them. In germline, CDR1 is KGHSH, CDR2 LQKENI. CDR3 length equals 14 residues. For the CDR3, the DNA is TGTGCCAGCTCACCACCATCCGGTACCTACGAGCAGTACTTC. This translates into CASSPPSGTYEQYF.

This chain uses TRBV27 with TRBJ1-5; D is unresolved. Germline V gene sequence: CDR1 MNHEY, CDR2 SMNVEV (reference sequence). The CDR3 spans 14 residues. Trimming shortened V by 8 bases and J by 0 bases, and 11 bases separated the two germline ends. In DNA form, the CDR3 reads TGTGCCAGCGCCGACAATTATAGCAATCAGCCCCAGCATTTT. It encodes CASADNYSNQPQHF.

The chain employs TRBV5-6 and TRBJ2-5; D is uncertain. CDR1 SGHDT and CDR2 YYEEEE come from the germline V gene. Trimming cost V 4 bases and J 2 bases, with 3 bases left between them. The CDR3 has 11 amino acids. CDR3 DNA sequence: TGTGCCAGCAGCCTACAAGAGACCCAGTACTTC. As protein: CASSLQETQYF.

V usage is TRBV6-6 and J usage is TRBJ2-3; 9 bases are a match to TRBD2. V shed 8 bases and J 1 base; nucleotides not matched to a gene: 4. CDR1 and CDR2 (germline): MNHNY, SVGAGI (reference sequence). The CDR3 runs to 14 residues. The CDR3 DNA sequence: TGTGCCAGCCGGCGGGGGGGCGGCACAGATACGCAGTATTTT. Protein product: CASRRGGGTDTQYF.

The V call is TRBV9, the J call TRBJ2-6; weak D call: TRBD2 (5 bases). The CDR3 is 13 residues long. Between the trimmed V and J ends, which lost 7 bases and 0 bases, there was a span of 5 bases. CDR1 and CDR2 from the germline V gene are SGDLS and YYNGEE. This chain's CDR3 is CASGSSGANVLTF. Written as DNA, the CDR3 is TGTGCCAGCGGGAGCTCTGGGGCCAACGTCCTGACTTTC.

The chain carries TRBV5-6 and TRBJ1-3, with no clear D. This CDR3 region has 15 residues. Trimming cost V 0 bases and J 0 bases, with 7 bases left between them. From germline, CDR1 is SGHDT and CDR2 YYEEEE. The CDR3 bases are TGTGCCAGCAGCTTGGGCCTGAGCTCTGGAAACACCATATATTTT. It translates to CASSLGLSSGNTIYF.

CDR3 DNA sequence: TGCGCCAGCAGCCCAACCGGGACAACGGCAGACACCATATATTTT. This gives the protein CASSPTGTTADTIYF. This rearrangement joins TRBV5-1 to TRBJ1-3, with a tentative D call TRBD1 (6 bases). This CDR3 has 15 amino acids. V gave up 4 bases and J gave up 8 bases, with 19 bases separating them. CDR1 SGHRS and CDR2 YFSETQ come from the germline V gene. The full variable domain, in which reference TRBV5-1 and TRBJ1-3 provide the parts outside the CDR3, is KAGVTQTPRYLIKTRGQQVTLSCSPISGHRSVSWYQQTPGQGLQFLFEYFSETQRNKGNFPGRFSGRQFSNSRSEMNVSTLELGDSALYLCASSPTGTTADTIYFGEGSWLTVV.

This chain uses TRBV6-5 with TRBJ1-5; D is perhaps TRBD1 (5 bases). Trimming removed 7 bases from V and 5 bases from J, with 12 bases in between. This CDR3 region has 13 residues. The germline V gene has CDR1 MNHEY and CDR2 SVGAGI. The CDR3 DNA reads TGTGCCAGCACCCCGGGGGGGTATCAGCCCCAGCATTTT. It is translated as CASTPGGYQPQHF.

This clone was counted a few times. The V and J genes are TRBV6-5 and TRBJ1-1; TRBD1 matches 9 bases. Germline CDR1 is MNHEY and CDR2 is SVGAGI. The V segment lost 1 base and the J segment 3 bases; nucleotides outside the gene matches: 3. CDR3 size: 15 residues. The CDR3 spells CASSYLGQGDTEAFF. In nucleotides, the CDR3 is TGTGCCAGCAGTTACTTGGGACAGGGTGACACTGAAGCTTTCTTT.

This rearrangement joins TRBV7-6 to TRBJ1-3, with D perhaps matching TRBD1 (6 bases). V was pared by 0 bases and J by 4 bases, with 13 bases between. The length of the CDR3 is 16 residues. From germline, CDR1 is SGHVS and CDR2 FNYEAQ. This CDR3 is CASSLAPGHQGNTIYF. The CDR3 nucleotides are TGTGCCAGCAGCTTAGCTCCGGGACATCAGGGAAACACCATATATTTT. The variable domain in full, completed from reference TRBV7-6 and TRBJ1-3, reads GAGVSQSPRYKVTKRGQDVALRCDPISGHVSLYWYRQALGQGPEFLTYFNYEAQQDKSGLPNDRFSAERPEGSISTLTIQRTEQRDSAMYRCASSLAPGHQGNTIYFGEGSWLTVV.

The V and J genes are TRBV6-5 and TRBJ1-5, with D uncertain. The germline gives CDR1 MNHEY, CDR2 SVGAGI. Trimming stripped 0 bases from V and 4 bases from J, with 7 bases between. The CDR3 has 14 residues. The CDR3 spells CASSYSRLNQPQHF. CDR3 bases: TGTGCCAGCAGTTACTCCAGACTAAATCAGCCCCAGCATTTT.

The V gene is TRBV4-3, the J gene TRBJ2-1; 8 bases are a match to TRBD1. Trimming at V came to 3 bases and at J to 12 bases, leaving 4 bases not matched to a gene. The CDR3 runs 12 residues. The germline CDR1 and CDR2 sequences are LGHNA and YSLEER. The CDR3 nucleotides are TGCGCCAGCAGCCACCCTGGGACAGGGCAGTTCTTC. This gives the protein CASSHPGTGQFF.

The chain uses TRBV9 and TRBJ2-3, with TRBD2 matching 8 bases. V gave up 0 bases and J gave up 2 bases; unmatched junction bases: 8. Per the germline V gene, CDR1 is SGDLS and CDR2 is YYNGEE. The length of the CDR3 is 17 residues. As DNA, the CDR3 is TGTGCCAGCAGCGTAGCTACTGGCGGGAGGACCACAGATACGCAGTATTTT. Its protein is CASSVATGGRTTDTQYF. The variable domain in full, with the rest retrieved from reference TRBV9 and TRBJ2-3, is DSGVTQTPKHLITATGQRVTLRCSPRSGDLSVYWYQQSLDQGLQFLIQYYNGEERAKGNILERFSAQQFPDLHSELNLSSLELGDSALYFCASSVATGGRTTDTQYFGPGTRLTVL.

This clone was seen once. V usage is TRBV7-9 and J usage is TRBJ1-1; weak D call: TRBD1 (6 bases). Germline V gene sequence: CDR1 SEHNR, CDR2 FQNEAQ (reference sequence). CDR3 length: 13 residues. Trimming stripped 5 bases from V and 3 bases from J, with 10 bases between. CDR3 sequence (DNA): TGTGCCAGCAGCCCTTACAGGGACACTGAAGCTTTCTTT. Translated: CASSPYRDTEAFF.

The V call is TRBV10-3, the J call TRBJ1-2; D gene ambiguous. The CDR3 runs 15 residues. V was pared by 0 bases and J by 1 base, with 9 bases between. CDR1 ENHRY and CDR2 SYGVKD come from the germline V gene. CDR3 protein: CAISESTIFNYGYTF. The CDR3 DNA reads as TGTGCCATCAGTGAGTCGACAATATTTAACTATGGCTACACCTTC.

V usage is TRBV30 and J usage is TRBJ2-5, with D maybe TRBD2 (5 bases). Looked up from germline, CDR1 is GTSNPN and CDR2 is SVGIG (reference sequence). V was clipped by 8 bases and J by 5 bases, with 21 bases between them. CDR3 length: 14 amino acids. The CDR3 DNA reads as TGTGCCACACTCAAACTCGGGGTCCAGGAGACCCAGTACTTC. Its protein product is CATLKLGVQETQYF.

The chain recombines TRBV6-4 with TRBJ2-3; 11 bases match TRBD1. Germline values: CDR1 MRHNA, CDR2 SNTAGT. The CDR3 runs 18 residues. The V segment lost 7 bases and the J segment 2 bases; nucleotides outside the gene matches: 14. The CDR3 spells CASIRDRGYFRFTDTQYF. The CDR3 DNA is TGTGCCAGCATCCGGGACAGGGGGTATTTTCGGTTCACAGATACGCAGTATTTT.

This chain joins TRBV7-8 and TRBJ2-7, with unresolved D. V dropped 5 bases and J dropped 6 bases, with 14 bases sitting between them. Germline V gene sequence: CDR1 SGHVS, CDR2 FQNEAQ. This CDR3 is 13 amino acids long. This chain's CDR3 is CASSLGYSGEQYF. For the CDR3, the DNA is TGTGCCAGCAGCCTAGGGTATTCGGGCGAGCAGTACTTC.